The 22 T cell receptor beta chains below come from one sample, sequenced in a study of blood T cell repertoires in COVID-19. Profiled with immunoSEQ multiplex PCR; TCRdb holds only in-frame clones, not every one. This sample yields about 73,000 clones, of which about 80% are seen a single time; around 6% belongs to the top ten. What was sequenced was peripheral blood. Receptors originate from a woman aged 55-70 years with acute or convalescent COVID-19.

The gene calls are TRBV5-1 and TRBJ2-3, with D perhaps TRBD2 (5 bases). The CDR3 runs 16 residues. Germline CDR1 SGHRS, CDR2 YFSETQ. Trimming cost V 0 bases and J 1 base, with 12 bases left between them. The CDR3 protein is CASSLGGLDGTDTQYF. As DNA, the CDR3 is TGCGCCAGCAGCTTGGGCGGACTGGATGGCACAGATACGCAGTATTTT.

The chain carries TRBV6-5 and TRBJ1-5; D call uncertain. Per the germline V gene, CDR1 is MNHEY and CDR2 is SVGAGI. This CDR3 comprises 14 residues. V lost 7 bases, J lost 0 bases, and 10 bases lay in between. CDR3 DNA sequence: TGTGCCAGCAACGGGGAGTATAGCAATCAGCCCCAGCATTTT. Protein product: CASNGEYSNQPQHF.

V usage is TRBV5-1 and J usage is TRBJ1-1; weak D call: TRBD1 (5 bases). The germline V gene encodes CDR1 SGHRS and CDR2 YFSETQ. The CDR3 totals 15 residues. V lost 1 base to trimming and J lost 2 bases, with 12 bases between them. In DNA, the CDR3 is TGCGCCAGCAGCTTGATGGAGGGGCGAAACACTGAAGCTTTCTTT. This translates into CASSLMEGRNTEAFF.

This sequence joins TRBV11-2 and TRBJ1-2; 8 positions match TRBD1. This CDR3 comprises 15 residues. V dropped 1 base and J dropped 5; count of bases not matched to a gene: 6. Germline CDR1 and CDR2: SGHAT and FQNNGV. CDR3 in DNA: TGTGCCAGCAGCTTAGCCCATACAGGGGGATATGGCTACACCTTC. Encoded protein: CASSLAHTGGYGYTF.

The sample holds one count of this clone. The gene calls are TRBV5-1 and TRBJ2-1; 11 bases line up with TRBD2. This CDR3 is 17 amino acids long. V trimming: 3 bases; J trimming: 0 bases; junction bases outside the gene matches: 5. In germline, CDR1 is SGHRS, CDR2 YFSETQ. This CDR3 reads CASSSPSGGLSYNEQFF. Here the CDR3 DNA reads TGCGCCAGCAGCTCCCCTAGCGGGGGGCTCTCCTACAATGAGCAGTTCTTC. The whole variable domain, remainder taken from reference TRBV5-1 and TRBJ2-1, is KAGVTQTPRYLIKTRGQQVTLSCSPISGHRSVSWYQQTPGQGLQFLFEYFSETQRNKGNFPGRFSGRQFSNSRSEMNVSTLELGDSALYLCASSSPSGGLSYNEQFFGPGTRLTVL.

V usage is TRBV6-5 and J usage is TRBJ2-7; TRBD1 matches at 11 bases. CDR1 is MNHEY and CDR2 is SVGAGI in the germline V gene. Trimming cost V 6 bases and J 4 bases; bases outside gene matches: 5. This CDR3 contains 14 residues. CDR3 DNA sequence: TGTGCCAGCAGACGGGACAGGGGGTCGTACGAGCAGTACTTC. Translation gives CASRRDRGSYEQYF.

The CDR3 loop reads CSVGAGREQYF. CDR3 in DNA: TGCAGCGTTGGTGCAGGGCGCGAGCAGTACTTC. The chain links TRBV29-1 to TRBJ2-7, with a tentative D call TRBD1 (5 bases). Between the trimmed V and J ends, which lost 4 bases and 6 bases, there was a span of 10 bases. The CDR3 runs to 11 residues. Per germline, CDR1 SQVTM and CDR2 ANQGSEA.

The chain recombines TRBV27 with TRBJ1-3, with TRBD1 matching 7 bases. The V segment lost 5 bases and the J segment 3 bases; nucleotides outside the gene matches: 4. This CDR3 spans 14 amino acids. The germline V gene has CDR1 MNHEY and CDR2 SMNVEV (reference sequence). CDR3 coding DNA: TGTGCCAGCAGTCAGGGGGTCATTGGAAACACCATATATTTT. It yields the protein CASSQGVIGNTIYF.

The CDR3 DNA is TGTGCCAGCAGCTTGGACAGAGTGAACACTGAAGCTTTCTTT. It yields the protein CASSLDRVNTEAFF. The chain combines TRBV5-6 with TRBJ1-1; D not resolved. Trimming removed 0 bases from V and 0 bases from J, with 6 bases in between. CDR3 length equals 14 residues. Germline CDR1 reads SGHDT; CDR2 reads YYEEEE.

In DNA, the CDR3 is TGTGCCAGCAGCCCCGGGACAGGGTATGGCTACACCTTC. This encodes CASSPGTGYGYTF. This chain uses TRBV2 with TRBJ1-2; the match to TRBD1 covers 9 bases. The ends lost 6 bases at V and 5 bases at J; junction bases unmatched: 4. Germline values: CDR1 SNHLY, CDR2 FYNNEI. The CDR3 runs to 13 residues. Full variable domain (outside the CDR3, taken from reference TRBV2 and TRBJ1-2): EPEVTQTPSHQVTQMGQEVILRCVPISNHLYFYWYRQILGQKVEFLVSFYNNEISEKSEIFDDQFSVERPDGSNFTLKIRSTKLEDSAMYFCASSPGTGYGYTFGSGTRLTVV.

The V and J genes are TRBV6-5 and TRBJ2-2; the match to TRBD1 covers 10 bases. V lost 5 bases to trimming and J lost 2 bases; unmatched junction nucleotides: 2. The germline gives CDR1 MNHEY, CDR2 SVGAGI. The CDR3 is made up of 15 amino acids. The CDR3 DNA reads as TGTGCCAGCAGTCGGGACAGGGGAAACACCGGGGAGCTGTTTTTT. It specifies CASSRDRGNTGELFF.

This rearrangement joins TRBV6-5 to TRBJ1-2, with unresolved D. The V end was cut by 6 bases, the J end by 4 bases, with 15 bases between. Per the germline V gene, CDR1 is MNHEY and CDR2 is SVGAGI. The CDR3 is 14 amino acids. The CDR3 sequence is CASSSEPRGYGYTF. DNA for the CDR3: TGTGCCAGCAGCTCAGAACCTCGGGGCTATGGCTACACCTTC.

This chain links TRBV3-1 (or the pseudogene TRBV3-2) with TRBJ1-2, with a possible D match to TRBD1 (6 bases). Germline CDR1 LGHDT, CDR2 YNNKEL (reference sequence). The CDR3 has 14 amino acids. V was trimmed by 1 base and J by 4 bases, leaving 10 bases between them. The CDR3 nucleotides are TGTGCCAGCAGCCAAGGACAGGACGGCTATGGCTACACCTTC. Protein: CASSQGQDGYGYTF.

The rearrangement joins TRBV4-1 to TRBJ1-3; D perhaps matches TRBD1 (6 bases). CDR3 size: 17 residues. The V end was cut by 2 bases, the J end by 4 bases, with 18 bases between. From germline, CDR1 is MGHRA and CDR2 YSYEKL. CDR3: CASSQRMDGGPGNTIYF. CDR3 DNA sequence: TGCGCCAGCAGCCAAAGAATGGACGGGGGGCCGGGAAACACCATATATTTT.

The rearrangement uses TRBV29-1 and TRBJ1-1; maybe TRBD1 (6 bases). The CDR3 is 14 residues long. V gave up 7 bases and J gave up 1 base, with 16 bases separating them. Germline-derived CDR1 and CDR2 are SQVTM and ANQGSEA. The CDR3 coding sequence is TGCAGCGGACGGGACACAGCCACGAACACTGAAGCTTTCTTT. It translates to CSGRDTATNTEAFF.

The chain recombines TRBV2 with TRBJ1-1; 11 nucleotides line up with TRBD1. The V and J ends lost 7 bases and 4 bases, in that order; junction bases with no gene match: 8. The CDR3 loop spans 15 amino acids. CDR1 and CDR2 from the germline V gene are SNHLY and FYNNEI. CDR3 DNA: TGTGCCAGCAAGAGTGCCGGGACAGGGGGCACTGAAGCTTTCTTT. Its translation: CASKSAGTGGTEAFF.

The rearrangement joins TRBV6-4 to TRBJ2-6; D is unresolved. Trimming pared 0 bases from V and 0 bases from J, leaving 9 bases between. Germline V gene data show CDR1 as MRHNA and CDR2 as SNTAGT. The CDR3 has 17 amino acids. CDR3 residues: CASSDSGGLSGANVLTF. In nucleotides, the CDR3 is TGTGCCAGCAGTGACTCCGGCGGCCTCTCTGGGGCCAACGTCCTGACTTTC.

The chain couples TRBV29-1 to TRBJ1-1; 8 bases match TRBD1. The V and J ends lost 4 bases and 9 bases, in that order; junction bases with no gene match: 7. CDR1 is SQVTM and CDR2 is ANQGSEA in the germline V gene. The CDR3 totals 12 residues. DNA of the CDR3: TGCAGCGTTGGCGTAACAGGGGGGAAAGCTTTCTTT. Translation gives CSVGVTGGKAFF.

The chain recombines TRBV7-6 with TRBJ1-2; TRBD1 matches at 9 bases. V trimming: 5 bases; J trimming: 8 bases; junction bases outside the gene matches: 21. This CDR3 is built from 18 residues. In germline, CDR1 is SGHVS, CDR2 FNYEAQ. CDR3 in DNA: TGTGCCAGCAGCCTCCCTTCGGGTACCGGGACAGGGTTCGGCGGCTACACCTTC. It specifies CASSLPSGTGTGFGGYTF.

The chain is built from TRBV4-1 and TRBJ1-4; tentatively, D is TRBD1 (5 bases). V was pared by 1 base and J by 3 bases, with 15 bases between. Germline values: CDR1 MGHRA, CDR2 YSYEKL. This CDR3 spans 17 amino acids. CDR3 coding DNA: TGCGCCAGCAGCCAAGTTGGGGGAGGGGCAGCTAATGAAAAACTGTTTTTT. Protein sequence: CASSQVGGGAANEKLFF.

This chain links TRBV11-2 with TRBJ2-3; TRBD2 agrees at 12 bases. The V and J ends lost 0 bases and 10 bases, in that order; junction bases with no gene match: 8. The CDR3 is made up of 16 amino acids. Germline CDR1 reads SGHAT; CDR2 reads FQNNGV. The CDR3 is CASSLDLLAGGLAQYF. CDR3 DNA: TGTGCCAGCAGCTTAGATCTACTAGCGGGGGGATTGGCGCAGTATTTT.

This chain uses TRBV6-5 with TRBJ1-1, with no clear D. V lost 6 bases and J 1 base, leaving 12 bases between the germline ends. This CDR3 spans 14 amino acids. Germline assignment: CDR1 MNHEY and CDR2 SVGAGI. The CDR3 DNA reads TGTGCCAGCAGGGCCGACACCCCGAACACTGAAGCTTTCTTT. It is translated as CASRADTPNTEAFF.